This TCR beta chain was recorded in a study of blood T cells in healthy people across ages. Findings and limits, study-wide: No one knew whether donors had CMV, which possibly confounded expanded clonotype changes. Age brought a roughly linear fall in TCR beta diversity measured per million T cells.

Primers used in a second PCR of roughly 7 to 12 cycles were a sample-barcoded 5' primer and a J-beta primer mix. Sequencing of every sample gave 3 million or more CDR3-containing paired-end reads. TCRdb ran MiXCR on the 5' RACE reads and lists one entry per CDR3 protein. The table lists roughly 2 million distinct CDR3 sequences, approximately 50% of them singletons. The length of the CDR3 is 17 residues. The germline CDR1 and CDR2 sequences are DFQATT and SNEGSKA (reference sequence). V shed 6 bases and J 0 bases; nucleotides not matched to a gene: 13. Concerning this clonotype: Its antigen remains unknown.

Sequenced input: blood. The source is a woman aged 40 to 50 in good health. The gene calls are TRBV20-1 and TRBJ1-2, with 10 bases aligning to TRBD1. The CDR3 DNA reads as TGCAGTGCGGAATTAACGGGACAGGGGAGAGCTAACTATGGCTACACCTTC. Translating it yields CSAELTGQGRANYGYTF.